One and the same sample provided the 12 T cell receptor beta chains below, sequenced in a study of blood T cell repertoires in COVID-19. This table comes from immunoSEQ multiplex PCR, and its TCRdb copy is limited to in-frame clones, with some not included. In the table there are over 200,000 clones, approximately 84% of which are singletons. The material sequenced was peripheral blood. The receptors were sampled from a woman aged 80 or older with acute or convalescent COVID-19.

This chain uses TRBV9 with TRBJ1-2; weak D call: TRBD1 (5 bases). The germline V and J ends were trimmed by 3 bases and 5 bases, with 14 bases remaining between them. This CDR3 contains 14 residues. Germline CDR1 reads SGDLS; CDR2 reads YYNGEE. The CDR3 DNA follows: TGTGCCAGCAGCGACAGGATTAACCCTTATGGCTACACCTTC. Encoded protein: CASSDRINPYGYTF.

This clone was seen only a few times. The CDR3 loop is CATSPGEVKNIQYF. The DNA for the CDR3 is TGTGCCACCAGCCCCGGTGAGGTCAAAAACATTCAGTACTTC. This chain connects TRBV15 to TRBJ2-4; D remains ambiguous. CDR3 size: 14 residues. Trimming removed 5 bases from V and 3 bases from J, with 11 bases in between. Germline lookup yields CDR1 LNHNV and CDR2 YYDKDF (reference sequence).

This chain connects TRBV5-6 to TRBJ1-3; D ambiguous. V lost 5 bases to trimming and J lost 0 bases, with 12 bases between them. From germline, CDR1 is SGHDT and CDR2 YYEEEE. This CDR3 contains 15 residues. CDR3 sequence (DNA): TGTGCCAGCAGTCGGCGGGTTACCTCTGGAAACACCATATATTTT. It is translated as CASSRRVTSGNTIYF.

The chain is built from TRBV19 and TRBJ1-1, with D maybe TRBD1 (5 bases). Germline-derived CDR1 and CDR2 are LNHDA and SQIVND (reference sequence). The V and J ends lost 3 bases and 5 bases respectively, with 13 bases between them. The CDR3 loop spans 14 amino acids. The CDR3 loop is CASSIGGVGTEAFF. CDR3 sequence (DNA): TGTGCCAGTAGTATCGGAGGGGTGGGGACTGAAGCTTTCTTT.

The chain uses TRBV5-1 and TRBJ2-1, with D possibly being TRBD2 (5 bases). V was trimmed by 4 bases and J by 10 bases, leaving 15 bases between them. The CDR3 runs 13 residues. Germline values: CDR1 SGHRS, CDR2 YFSETQ. CDR3 protein: CASSPGGRLEQFF. As DNA, the CDR3 is TGCGCCAGCAGCCCTGGAGGTCGTCTAGAGCAGTTCTTC.

V usage is TRBV5-1 and J usage is TRBJ2-1; perhaps TRBD1 as D (6 bases). V was trimmed by 4 bases and J by 6 bases, leaving 11 bases between them. Germline CDR1 reads SGHRS; CDR2 reads YFSETQ. This CDR3 comprises 13 residues. The CDR3 protein is CASSILGGNEQFF. CDR3 sequence (DNA): TGCGCCAGCAGCATCCTAGGGGGCAATGAGCAGTTCTTC.

This clone was counted between two and nine times. This chain uses TRBV3-1 (or the pseudogene TRBV3-2) with TRBJ1-1, with a weak D call TRBD1 (6 bases). With 4 bases removed from V and 5 bases from J, the gap between germline ends came to 11 bases. Germline CDR1 LGHDT, CDR2 YNNKEL (reference sequence). The CDR3 consists of 13 residues. The CDR3 DNA reads as TGTGCCAGCAGCCCCCTCACAGGGACTGAAGCTTTCTTT. Protein: CASSPLTGTEAFF.

This chain links TRBV19 with TRBJ1-4; no clear D. V was pared by 1 base and J by 8 bases, with 14 bases between. This CDR3 is built from 15 residues. Germline V gives CDR1 LNHDA, CDR2 SQIVND (reference sequence). The CDR3 coding sequence is TGTGCCAGTAGTATAGTTAGGACTCGGGAAGAAAAACTGTTTTTT. Translating gives CASSIVRTREEKLFF. The full variable domain, with the rest looked up from reference TRBV19 and TRBJ1-4, is DGGITQSPKYLFRKEGQNVTLSCEQNLNHDAMYWYRQDPGQGLRLIYYSQIVNDFQKGDIAEGYSVSREKKESFPLTVTSAQKNPTAFYLCASSIVRTREEKLFFGSGTQLSVL.

This clone was detected a few times. The chain couples TRBV7-9 to TRBJ2-2, with D unresolved. Germline V gene lookup returns CDR1 SEHNR and CDR2 FQNEAQ (reference sequence). The CDR3 runs 14 residues. Trimming stripped 3 bases from V and 4 bases from J, with 9 bases between. The DNA for the CDR3 is TGTGCCAGCAGCTTCCCTAGACCCACCGGGGAGCTGTTTTTT. Protein product: CASSFPRPTGELFF.

The V and J genes are TRBV3-1 (or the pseudogene TRBV3-2) and TRBJ2-1; tentative D call: TRBD1 (7 bases). This CDR3 spans 15 amino acids. Between the trimmed V and J ends, which lost 4 bases and 5 bases, there was a span of 15 bases. The germline V gene has CDR1 LGHDT and CDR2 YNNKEL (reference sequence). CDR3 residues: CASSPQGGVNNEQFF. CDR3 sequence (DNA): TGTGCCAGCAGCCCCCAGGGGGGAGTGAACAATGAGCAGTTCTTC.

The J gene is TRBJ2-2, the V gene TRBV3-1 (or the pseudogene TRBV3-2); the D gene is possibly TRBD1 (7 bases). V lost 6 bases, J lost 4 bases, and 9 bases lay in between. CDR1 and CDR2 (germline): LGHDT, YNNKEL (reference sequence). This CDR3 is built from 13 residues. CDR3 nucleotide sequence: TGTGCCAGCAGGCAGGGGGGCACCGGGGAGCTGTTTTTT. Amino acids: CASRQGGTGELFF.

The chain has TRBV6-5 and TRBJ2-7; the match to TRBD2 covers 11 bases. Germline V CDR1 and CDR2: MNHEY, SVGAGI. The V segment lost 10 bases and the J segment 4 bases; nucleotides outside the gene matches: 6. The CDR3 spans 13 residues. The CDR3, as DNA: TGTGCCACCTCGGCTAGCGGGGGGTACGAGCAGTACTTC. Residues: CATSASGGYEQYF.